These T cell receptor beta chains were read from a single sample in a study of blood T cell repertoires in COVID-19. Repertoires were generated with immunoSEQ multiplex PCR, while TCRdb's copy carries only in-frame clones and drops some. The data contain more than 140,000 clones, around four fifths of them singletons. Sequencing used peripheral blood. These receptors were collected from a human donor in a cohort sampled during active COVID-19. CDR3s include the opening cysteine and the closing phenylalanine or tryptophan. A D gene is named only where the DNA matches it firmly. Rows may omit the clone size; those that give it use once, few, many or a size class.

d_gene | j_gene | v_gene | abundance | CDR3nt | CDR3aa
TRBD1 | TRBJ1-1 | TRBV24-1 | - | TGTGCCACCAGTGGGGCTACAGGGGAGGCTTTCTTT | CATSGATGEAFF
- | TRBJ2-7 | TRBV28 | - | TGTGCCAGCAGTTTATGGGGGAGGTCGCAGGGCGAGCAGTACTTC | CASSLWGRSQGEQYF
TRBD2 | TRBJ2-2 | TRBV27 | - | TGTGCCAGCAGTCCTAGACTAGCGGGAGCGGGCGGGGAGCTGTTTTTT | CASSPRLAGAGGELFF
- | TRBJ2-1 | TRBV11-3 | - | TGTGCCAGCAGCTTAAATTCGGATGAGCAGTTCTTC | CASSLNSDEQFF
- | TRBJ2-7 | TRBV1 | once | TGCACCAGCAGCCCCCCGAGCTGGCGGGCCGTCGGGCACGAGCAGTACTTC | CTSSPPSWRAVGHEQYF
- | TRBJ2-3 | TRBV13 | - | TGTGCCAGCAGGTTAAGTGATGGCGGGCCACGCACAGATACGCAGTATTTT | CASRLSDGGPRTDTQYF
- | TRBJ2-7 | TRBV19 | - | TGTGCCAGTAGTACCCAGGGAAGAAGTTACGAGCAGTACTTC | CASSTQGRSYEQYF
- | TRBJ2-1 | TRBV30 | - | TGTGCCTGGAGTGCGGAGGGACAGCTTAAGAACAATGAGCAGTTCTTC | CAWSAEGQLKNNEQFF
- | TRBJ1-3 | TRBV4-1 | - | TGCGCCAGCAGCCAAGGCAGGGCCTCTGGAAACACCATATATTTT | CASSQGRASGNTIYF
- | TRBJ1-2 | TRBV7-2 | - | TGTGCCAGCAGCTTCGTTTTGGGGAGGGATAGTGGCTACACCTTC | CASSFVLGRDSGYTF
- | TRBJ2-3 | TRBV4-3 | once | TGCGCCAGCAGCCAAGACCCCGGGACAACCCATTACACAGATACGCAGTATTTT | CASSQDPGTTHYTDTQYF
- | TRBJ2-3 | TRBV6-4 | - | TGTGCCAGCAGCCCAAAATCCACAGATACGCAGTATTTT | CASSPKSTDTQYF
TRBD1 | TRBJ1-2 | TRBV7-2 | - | TGTGCCAGCAGCCCTAGGGGGGGGACAGGGAACGGCTATGGCTACACCTTC | CASSPRGGTGNGYGYTF
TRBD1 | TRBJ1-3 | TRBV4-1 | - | TGCGCCAGCAGCCAAGGACAGGGCCCTGGAAACACCATATATTTT | CASSQGQGPGNTIYF
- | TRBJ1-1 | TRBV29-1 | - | TGCAGCGTTGACAGGGCTCTGAACACTGAAGCTTTCTTT | CSVDRALNTEAFF
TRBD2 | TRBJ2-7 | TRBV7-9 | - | TGTGCCAGCAGGCGAGAGACTAGCGGGAGTGGGGAGCAGTACTTC | CASRRETSGSGEQYF
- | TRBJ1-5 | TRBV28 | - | TGTGCCAGCAGTTTGGTGGGGAGTGGCAATCAGCCCCAGCATTTT | CASSLVGSGNQPQHF
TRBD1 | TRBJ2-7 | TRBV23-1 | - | TGCGCCAGCAGTCAATCCTGCTGGACAGGAACCGGCGAGCAGTACTTC | CASSQSCWTGTGEQYF
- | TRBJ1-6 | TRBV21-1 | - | TGTGCCAGCACTACTTTGTTGCGAAATTCACCCCTCCACTTT | CASTTLLRNSPLHF
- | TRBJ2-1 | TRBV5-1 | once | TGCGCCAGCAGCATCGGGACACGGGACAATGAGCAGTTCTTC | CASSIGTRDNEQFF
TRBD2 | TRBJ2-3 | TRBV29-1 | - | TGCAGCGTGGGGGGTAGCGGGAGGGCGGCAGATACGCAGTATTTT | CSVGGSGRAADTQYF
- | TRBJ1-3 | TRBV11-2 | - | TGTGCCAGCAGCTGGGGTGGGAGTCTCTCTGGAAACACCATATATTTT | CASSWGGSLSGNTIYF
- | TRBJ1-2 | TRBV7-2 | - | TGTGCCAGCAGCCTAGGATTAGGAGTAGAGGGCTACACCTTC | CASSLGLGVEGYTF
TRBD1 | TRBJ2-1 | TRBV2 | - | TGTGCCAGCAGTATCCTCCGGGACAGGTTAGTCTTC | CASSILRDRLVF
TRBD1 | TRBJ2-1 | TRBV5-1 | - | TGCGCCAGCAGCCCAGGACAGGCCGACAATGAGCAGTTCTTC | CASSPGQADNEQFF
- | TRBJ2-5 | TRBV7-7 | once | TGTGCTAGCAGCCCAGAGGGGGGGATAGGAGAGACCCAGTACTTC | CASSPEGGIGETQYF
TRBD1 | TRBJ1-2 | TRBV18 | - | TGTGCCAGCTCATCACCCGGGACAGGTTACCAGGGCTACACCTTC | CASSSPGTGYQGYTF
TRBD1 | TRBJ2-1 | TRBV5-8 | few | TGTGCCAGCAGTAACAGGGGTGTGAATGAGCAGTTCTTC | CASSNRGVNEQFF
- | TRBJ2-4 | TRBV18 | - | TGTGCCAGCTCACCCTTGGACAAAACTTCGGTCAAAAACATTCAGTACTTC | CASSPLDKTSVKNIQYF
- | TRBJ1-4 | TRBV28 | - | TGTGCCAGCAGGAGGACAACTAATGAAAAACTGTTTTTT | CASRRTTNEKLFF
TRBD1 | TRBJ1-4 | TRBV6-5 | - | TGTGCCAGCTGGGACAGCGTTATAGAAAAACTGTTTTTT | CASWDSVIEKLFF
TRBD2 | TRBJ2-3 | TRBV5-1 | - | TGCGCCAGCAGCCCCGGGACTAGGGGTACGCAGTATTTT | CASSPGTRGTQYF
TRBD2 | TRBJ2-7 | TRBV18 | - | TGTGCCAGCTCCTCTTGGACTAGCGGGAATATGAACGAGCAGTACTTC | CASSSWTSGNMNEQYF
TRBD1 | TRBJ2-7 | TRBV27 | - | TGTGCCAGCAGTTTATCGGGACAGAGCTCCTACGAGCAGTACTTC | CASSLSGQSSYEQYF
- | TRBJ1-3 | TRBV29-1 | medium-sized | TGCAGCGTTGAGGTCCGAGCCGGGAAAACTGGAAACACCATATATTTT | CSVEVRAGKTGNTIYF
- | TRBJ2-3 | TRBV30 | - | TGTGCCTGGAACGGGTTGGGAGATACGCAGTATTTT | CAWNGLGDTQYF
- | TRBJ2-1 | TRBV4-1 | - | TGCGCCAGCAGCCAAATGGGGTTGGGGGGAGGAAATGAGCAGTTCTTC | CASSQMGLGGGNEQFF
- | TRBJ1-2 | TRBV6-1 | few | TGTGCCAGCAGTGAAGATGTCAGGGTGGGTGGCTACACCTTC | CASSEDVRVGGYTF
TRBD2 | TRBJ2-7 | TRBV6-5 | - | TGTGCCAGCACCCCACTAGCGGGAGTTTACGAGCAGTACTTC | CASTPLAGVYEQYF
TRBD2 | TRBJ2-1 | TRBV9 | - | TGTGCCAGCAACGGACGAGGGGCTAGCGGGAGGGATGAGCAGTTCTTC | CASNGRGASGRDEQFF
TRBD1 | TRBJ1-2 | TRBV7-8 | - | TGTGCCAGCAGCCCGCAGGGACAGGGGGCGGTGGGCTACACCTTC | CASSPQGQGAVGYTF
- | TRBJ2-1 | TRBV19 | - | TGTGCCAGCTCCGAAGGGGGGGAGGGCCGGCATGAGCAGTTCTTC | CASSEGGEGRHEQFF
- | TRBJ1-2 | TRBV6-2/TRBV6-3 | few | TGTGCCAGCAGTTCCCCCGGGACTAACTATGGCTACACCTTC | CASSSPGTNYGYTF
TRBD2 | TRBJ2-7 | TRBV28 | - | TGTGCCAGCAGTTTTAGCGGGAGGGCCCACGAGCAGTACTTC | CASSFSGRAHEQYF